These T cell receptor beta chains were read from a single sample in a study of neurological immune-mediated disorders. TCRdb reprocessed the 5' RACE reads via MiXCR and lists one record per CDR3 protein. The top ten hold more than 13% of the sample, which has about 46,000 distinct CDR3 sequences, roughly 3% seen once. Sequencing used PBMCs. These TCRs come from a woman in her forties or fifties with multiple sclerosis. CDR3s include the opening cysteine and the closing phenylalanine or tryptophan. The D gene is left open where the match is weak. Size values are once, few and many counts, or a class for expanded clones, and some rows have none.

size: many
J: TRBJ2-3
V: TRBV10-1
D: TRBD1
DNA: TGCGCCAGCGGGAAGGGGGCCTTAGATACGCAGTATTTT
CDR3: CASGKGALDTQYF

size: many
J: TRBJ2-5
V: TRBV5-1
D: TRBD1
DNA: TGCGCCAGCAGCTTCCCCACGTGGTCGGGACAGGGCGTGAAAGAGACCCAGTACTTC
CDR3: CASSFPTWSGQGVKETQYF

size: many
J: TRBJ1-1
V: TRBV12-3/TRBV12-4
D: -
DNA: TGTGCCAGCAGTTTTCAAGAGAACACTGAAGCTTTCTTT
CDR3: CASSFQENTEAFF

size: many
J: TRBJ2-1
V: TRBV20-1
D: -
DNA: TGCAGCGCCCGGGATTACAATGAGCAGTTCTTC
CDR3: CSARDYNEQFF

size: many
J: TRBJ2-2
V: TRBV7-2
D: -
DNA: TGTGCCAGCAGCTCCACTCATACCGGGGAGCTGTTTTTT
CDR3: CASSSTHTGELFF

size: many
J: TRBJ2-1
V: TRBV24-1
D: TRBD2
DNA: TGTGCCACCAGTGATCCGACCGGGACTAGCGGGAGGAAGTCCTACAATGAGCAGTTCTTC
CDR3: CATSDPTGTSGRKSYNEQFF

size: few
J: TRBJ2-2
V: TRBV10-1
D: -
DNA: TGCGCCAGCAGTGAGTATGAGACAGCCCAGAACACCGGGGAGCTGTTTTTT
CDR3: CASSEYETAQNTGELFF

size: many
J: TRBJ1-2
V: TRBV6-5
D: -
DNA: TGTGCCAGCAGTGACAGGCCACGAGCTAACTATGGCTACACCTTC
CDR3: CASSDRPRANYGYTF

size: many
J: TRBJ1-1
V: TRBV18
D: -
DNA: TGTGCCAGCTCACCAAGTGGAGGGACAACGAGGAAAGCTTTCTTT
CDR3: CASSPSGGTTRKAFF

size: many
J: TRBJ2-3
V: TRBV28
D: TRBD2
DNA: TGTGCCAGCAGTATGCCTAGCGGGGGGGCAGATACGCAGTATTTT
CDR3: CASSMPSGGADTQYF

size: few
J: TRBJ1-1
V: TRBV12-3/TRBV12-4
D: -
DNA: TGTGCCAGCAGTATCAGGTCGAACACTGAAGCTTTCTTT
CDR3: CASSIRSNTEAFF

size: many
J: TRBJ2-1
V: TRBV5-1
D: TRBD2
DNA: TGCGCCAGCAGCTCCGGGACTAGCGGATACAATGAGCAGTTCTTC
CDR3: CASSSGTSGYNEQFF

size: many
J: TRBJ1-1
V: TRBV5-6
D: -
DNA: TGTGCCAGCAGTTGGGGGGCTGAAGCTTTCTTT
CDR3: CASSWGAEAFF

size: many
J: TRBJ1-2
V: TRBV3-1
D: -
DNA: TGTGCCAGCAGCCAGGCGGGGGCGGAGGGCTACACCTTC
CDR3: CASSQAGAEGYTF

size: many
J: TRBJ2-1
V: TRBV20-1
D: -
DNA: TGCAGTGCTAGAGAGTTAAAGGGCCTTAACAATGAGCAGTTCTTC
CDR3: CSARELKGLNNEQFF

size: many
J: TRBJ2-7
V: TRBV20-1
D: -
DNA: TGCAGTGCTCGACTAGCCTACGAGCAGTACTTC
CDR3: CSARLAYEQYF

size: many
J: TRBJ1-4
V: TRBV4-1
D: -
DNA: TGCGCCAGCAGCCAACCTCGCCAGGGTACGCGGGATGAAAAACTGTTTTTT
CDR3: CASSQPRQGTRDEKLFF

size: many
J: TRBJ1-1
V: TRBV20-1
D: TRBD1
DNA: TGCAGTGCTAAGGAGGCGGGACAGGGGAGCGCTTTCTTT
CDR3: CSAKEAGQGSAFF

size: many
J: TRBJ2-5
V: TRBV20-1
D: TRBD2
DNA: TGCAGTGCTAGGCCGGGACTAGCGGGGGATCCGGGGGAGACCCAGTACTTC
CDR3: CSARPGLAGDPGETQYF

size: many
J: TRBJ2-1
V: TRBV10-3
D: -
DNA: TGTGCCATCACCGAGGGGCCCAGCTCCTACAATGAGCAGTTCTTC
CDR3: CAITEGPSSYNEQFF

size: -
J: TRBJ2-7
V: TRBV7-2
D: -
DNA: TGTGCCAGCAGTCGATACCTTGGTTCCCCCTACGAGCAGTACTTC
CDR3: CASSRYLGSPYEQYF

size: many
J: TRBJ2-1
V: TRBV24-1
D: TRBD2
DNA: TGTGCCACCAGTGACCCTAGCGGGAACTCCTACAATGAGCAGTTCTTC
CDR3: CATSDPSGNSYNEQFF

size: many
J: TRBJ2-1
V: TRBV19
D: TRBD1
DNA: TGTGCCAGTAGTATTGACAGGGGGCAGGAGCAGTTCTTC
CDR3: CASSIDRGQEQFF

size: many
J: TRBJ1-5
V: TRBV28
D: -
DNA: TGTGCCAGCAAGCTAGGACGGAGGGAGGTCAGCAATCAGCCCCAGCATTTT
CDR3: CASKLGRREVSNQPQHF

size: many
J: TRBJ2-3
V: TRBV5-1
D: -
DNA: TGCGCCAGCAGCTCAAATACAAACCTCTTTGGAGAACGAGGCACAGATACGCAGTATTTT
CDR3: CASSSNTNLFGERGTDTQYF

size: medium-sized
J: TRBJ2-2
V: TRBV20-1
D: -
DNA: TGCAGTGCTGGGACTGCCACCGGGGAGCTGTTTTTT
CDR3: CSAGTATGELFF

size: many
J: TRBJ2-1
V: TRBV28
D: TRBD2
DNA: TGTGCCAGCAGTTTTCTCCAGAGTCTAGCGGGAGACGGTGATGAGCAGTTCTTC
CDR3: CASSFLQSLAGDGDEQFF

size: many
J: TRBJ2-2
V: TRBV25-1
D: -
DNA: TGTGCCAGCAGTGCAGGGTGGGGCACCGGGGAGCTGTTTTTT
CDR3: CASSAGWGTGELFF

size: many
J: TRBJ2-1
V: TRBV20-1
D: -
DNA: TGCAGTGCCCCCAGGTGGGGCAATGAGCAGTTCTTC
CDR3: CSAPRWGNEQFF

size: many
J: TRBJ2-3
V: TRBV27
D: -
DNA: TGTGCCAGCAGTTTAGGCAGCGGGTATAGCACAGATACGCAGTATTTT
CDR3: CASSLGSGYSTDTQYF

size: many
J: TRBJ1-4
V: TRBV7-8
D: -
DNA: TGTGCCAGCAGCTTGGGGGACTGGGGCGAAAAACTGTTTTTT
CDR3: CASSLGDWGEKLFF

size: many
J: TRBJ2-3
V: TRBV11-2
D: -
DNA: TGTGCCAGCAGCTTAGCGCCCAGGGCATCGGATACGCAGTATTTT
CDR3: CASSLAPRASDTQYF

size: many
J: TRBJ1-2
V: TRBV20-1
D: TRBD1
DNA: TGCAGTGCTAGAGTCCCACAGGGGGCCTATGGCTACACCTTC
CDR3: CSARVPQGAYGYTF

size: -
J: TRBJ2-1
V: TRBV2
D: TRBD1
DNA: TGTGCCAGCAGCCGGGACAGGTACTCCTACAATGAGCAGTTCTTC
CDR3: CASSRDRYSYNEQFF

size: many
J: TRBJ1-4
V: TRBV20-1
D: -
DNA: TGCAGTGCTAAAGGGGCAAGTAGGGGGGAACTGTTTTTT
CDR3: CSAKGASRGELFF

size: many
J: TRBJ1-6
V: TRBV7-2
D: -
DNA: TGTGCCAGCAGCAAACAAATCCATAATTCACCCCTCCACTTT
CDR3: CASSKQIHNSPLHF

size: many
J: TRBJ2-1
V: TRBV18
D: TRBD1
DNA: TGTGCCAGCGGACAGGGACGGGACAATGAGCAGTTCTTC
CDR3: CASGQGRDNEQFF

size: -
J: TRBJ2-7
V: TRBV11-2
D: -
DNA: TGTGCCAGCAGCTTAGCGGGGGAGCAGTACTTC
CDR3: CASSLAGEQYF